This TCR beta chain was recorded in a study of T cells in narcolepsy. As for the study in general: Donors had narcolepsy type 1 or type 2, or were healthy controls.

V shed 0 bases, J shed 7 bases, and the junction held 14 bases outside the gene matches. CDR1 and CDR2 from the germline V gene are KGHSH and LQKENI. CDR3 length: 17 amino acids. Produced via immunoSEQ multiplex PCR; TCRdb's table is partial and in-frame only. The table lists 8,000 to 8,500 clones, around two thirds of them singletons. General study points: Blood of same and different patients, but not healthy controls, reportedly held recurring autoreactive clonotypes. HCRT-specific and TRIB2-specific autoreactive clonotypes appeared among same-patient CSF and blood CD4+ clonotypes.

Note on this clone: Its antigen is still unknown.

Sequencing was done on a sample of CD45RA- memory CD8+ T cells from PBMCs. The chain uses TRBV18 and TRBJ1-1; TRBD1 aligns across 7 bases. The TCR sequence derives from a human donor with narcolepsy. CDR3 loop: CASSPPFGDRVQGEAFF. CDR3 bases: TGTGCCAGCTCACCACCGTTCGGTGACAGGGTTCAGGGTGAAGCTTTCTTT. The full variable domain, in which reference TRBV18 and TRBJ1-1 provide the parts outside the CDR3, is NAGVMQNPRHLVRRRGQEARLRCSPMKGHSHVYWYRQLPEEGLKFMVYLQKENIIDESGMPKERFSAEFPKEGPSILRIQQVVRGDSAAYFCASSPPFGDRVQGEAFFGQGTRLTVV.